These T cell receptor beta chains were read from a single sample in a study of blood T cell repertoires in COVID-19. Generated by immunoSEQ multiplex PCR, the TCRdb table keeps only in-frame clones and is missing some. The repertoire holds 65,000 to 95,000 clones, with 75% to 90% as singletons. Sequencing input: peripheral blood. These receptors were collected from a man between 65 and 85 years old with active or convalescent COVID-19. The CDR3 runs from the conserved cysteine through the conserved F or W. Fields, in order: J gene, D gene, V gene, CDR3 DNA, CDR3 protein. The D gene is left open where the match is weak.

TRBJ1-3,NA,TRBV28,TGTGCCACCTCGACAGAGGCAGGCGGAAACACCATATATTTT,CATSTEAGGNTIYF
TRBJ1-6,NA,TRBV7-8,TGTGCCAGCAGCTTAGGCCTTCGCAGGGGTAATTCACCCCTCCACTTT,CASSLGLRRGNSPLHF
TRBJ2-7,NA,TRBV6-6,TGTGCCAGCAGTTACGCGGGGGCAGCCACATCGTTCGAGCAGTACTTC,CASSYAGAATSFEQYF
TRBJ1-3,NA,TRBV7-2,TGTGCCAGCAGCTTAGCACCAGGGAGGCCGGGAAACACCATATATTTT,CASSLAPGRPGNTIYF
TRBJ1-2,NA,TRBV5-1,TGCGCCAGCAGTTGGGGCAATGGCTACACCTTC,CASSWGNGYTF
TRBJ1-6,TRBD1,TRBV28,TGTGCCACTCACCCGACAGGGAAAAGGCCACCCCTCCACTTT,CATHPTGKRPPLHF
TRBJ1-5,NA,TRBV5-5,TGTGCCAGCAGCCCCATTTCGGCAGGGAACAATCAGCCCCAGCATTTT,CASSPISAGNNQPQHF
TRBJ2-5,TRBD1,TRBV11-3,TGTGCCAGCAGCCCGGGACAGGCCCTCATGGAGACCCAGTACTTC,CASSPGQALMETQYF
TRBJ1-4,TRBD1,TRBV6-7,TGTGCCAGCAGGGGGCGGGAGGGGGCGCATCCCGAAAAACTGTTTTTT,CASRGREGAHPEKLFF
TRBJ1-5,NA,TRBV6-4,TGTGCCAGCACTAAAGATCAGCCCCAGCATTTT,CASTKDQPQHF
TRBJ1-5,NA,TRBV4-2,TGTGCCAGCAGCCAAGATCGCAGTTTGCCCCAGCATTTT,CASSQDRSLPQHF
TRBJ1-2,NA,TRBV7-9,TGTGCCAGCAGCTTAGCCCCACGAGTCTACACCTTC,CASSLAPRVYTF